This TCR beta chain appears in the sequencing data of a study of CD8 T cells in Susac syndrome. Whole-study results and caveats: The authors acknowledged that the study's TCR sequencing and HLA analysis involved relatively few individuals.

For this clonotype: Its antigen is as yet unknown.

Random-hexamer reverse transcription was applied to about 0.45 to 1 ug RNA. Amplification of TCR beta CDR3 used immunoSEQ multiplex PCR across 54 Vbeta and 13 Jbeta. MiXCR was run by TCRdb on the immunoSEQ multiplex PCR reads, yielding one entry per CDR3 protein. The sample has some 300,000 distinct CDR3 sequences, about 91% seen once. The CDR3 consists of 15 residues. The V gene's germline CDR1 is MNHEY and CDR2 SVGEGT. Trimming stripped 2 bases from V and 2 bases from J, with 13 bases between. CD8+ and CD4+ T cells from blood underwent TCR beta sequencing, which was carried out in a high-throughput format.

The J gene is TRBJ2-7, the V gene TRBV6-2 or TRBV6-3; weak D call: TRBD2 (5 bases). Sequenced material: CD8+ T cells from PBMCs. The receptor was isolated from a human donor with multiple sclerosis. The CDR3 region has the DNA TGTGCCAGCAGTTACCGGGTCGGGAAGCCCTACGAGCAGTACTTC. Its protein is CASSYRVGKPYEQYF.